This T cell receptor beta chain was identified during a study of T cell responses to AZD1222 COVID-19 vaccine. Assay: immunoSEQ multiplex PCR; the TCRdb copy retains only in-frame clones and omits some. The repertoire holds 110,000 to 150,000 clones, with under 95% as singletons. Points from the study as a whole: Repertoire samples came only from after the peak T cell response. There were vaccine-associated CD4 TCRs across spike, dominant at 160-218 and 743-854. Unmutated variant regions are reportedly the target of nearly half of TCRs that are spike-specific. Breadth and depth of Spike-specific TCRs rose after two AZD1222 doses.

In the case of this clone: Its antigen remains unidentified. Other DNA sequences in the same sample also yield this CDR3.

Germline lookup yields CDR1 SGHRS and CDR2 YFSETQ. The V and J ends lost 1 base and 1 base respectively, with 5 bases between them. The CDR3 is made up of 13 amino acids. The sequences come from peripheral blood, collected 28 days after the second AZD1222 dose. This rearrangement joins TRBV5-1 to TRBJ1-1; D possibly corresponds to TRBD1 (5 bases). This receptor was taken from an adult who received the AZD1222 COVID-19 vaccine. The CDR3 here is CASSLQGNTEAFF. CDR3 nucleotides: TGCGCCAGCAGCTTGCAGGGGAACACTGAAGCTTTCTTT.